Below, one T cell receptor (beta chain) is given with its context. This record belongs to a study of blood T cell repertoires in COVID-19. Generated by immunoSEQ multiplex PCR, the TCRdb table keeps only in-frame clones and is missing some. Among more than 350,000 clones listed, 80% to 90% were seen once. Germline assignment: CDR1 SGHTA and CDR2 FQGNSA. V lost 2 bases to trimming and J lost 6 bases; unmatched junction nucleotides: 4. This CDR3 is built from 14 residues. The chain links TRBV7-2 to TRBJ1-1; 9 bases are a match to TRBD1. Input material: PBMCs or T cells enriched from blood (not recorded which). The TCR originated in a woman in her forties or fifties who had recovered from COVID-19. CDR3 coding DNA: TGTGCCAGCAGCTTATGGGACAGGGTACCTGAAGCTTTCTTT. It yields the protein CASSLWDRVPEAFF.